This T cell receptor beta chain was captured by sequencing in a study of regulatory T cells in long-lasting Graves disease. Findings and limits, study-wide: Whereas new patients shared 870 or so public clonotypes, persistent patients shared more, at about 3,000.

Time point: newly diagnosed GD, antithyroid drugs for less than 3 months. RNA isolated from PBMCs was used to make the TCR library. iRepertoire HTBI primers and Arm-PCR of CDR3 regions built TCR beta libraries. TCRdb fed the multiplex PCR reads into MiXCR, producing one record per CDR3 protein. The data show 400,000 to 450,000 distinct CDR3 sequences, about a sixth seen once. This CDR3 has 12 residues. The V gene's germline CDR1 is DFQATT and CDR2 SNEGSKA (reference sequence). V shed 6 bases and J shed 0 bases, with 6 bases lying between them. This clonotype was observed at least ten times. Antigen unknown. These data were also reused for a study on T cells in Graves' hyperthyroidism and ophthalmopathy. That publication notes: The primer set for the first-round RT-PCR of the TCR CDR3 was HTBI.

Here the sequenced sample was peripheral blood mononuclear cells (PBMCs), taken at new diagnosis, from a patient treated with antithyroid drugs. This sequence originates from a woman between 25 and 40 years old with Graves disease. This sequence joins TRBV20-1 and TRBJ1-5; no definite D call. This CDR3 reads CSACYSNQPQHF. Here the CDR3 DNA reads TGCAGTGCCTGTTATAGCAATCAGCCCCAGCATTTT.